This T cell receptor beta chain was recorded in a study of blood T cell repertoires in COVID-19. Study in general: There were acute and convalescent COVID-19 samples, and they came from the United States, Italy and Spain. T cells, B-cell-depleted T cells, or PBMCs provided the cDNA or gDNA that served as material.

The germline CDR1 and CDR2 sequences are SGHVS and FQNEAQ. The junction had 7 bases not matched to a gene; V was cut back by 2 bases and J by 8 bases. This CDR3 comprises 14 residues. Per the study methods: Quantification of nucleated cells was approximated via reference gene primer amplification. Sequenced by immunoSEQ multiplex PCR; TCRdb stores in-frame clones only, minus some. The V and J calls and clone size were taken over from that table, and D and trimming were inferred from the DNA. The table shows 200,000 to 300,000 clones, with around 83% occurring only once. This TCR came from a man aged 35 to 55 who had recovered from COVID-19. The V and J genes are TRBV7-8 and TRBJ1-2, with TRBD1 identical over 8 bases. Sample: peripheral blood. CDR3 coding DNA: TGTGCCAGCAGCTTAAGGACAGGGCTTAAGGGCTACACCTTC. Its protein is CASSLRTGLKGYTF.